Presented here are 3 T cell receptor beta chains from one specimen sequenced in a study of cytomegalovirus exposure and HLA in healthy donors. PCR was performed using 60 Vbeta and 13 Jbeta primers. The method was immunoSEQ multiplex PCR; TCRdb's version includes in-frame clones alone and lacks a portion of them. The top ten hold approximately 8% of the sample, which has roughly 100,000 clones, 76% seen once. What was sequenced was PBMCs. The source is a man aged 35 to 55 in good health and CMV-seropositive.

Note on this clone: One end of the junction fails to match germline, which may point to a read error. The CDR3 region is CASSSTVSGANGLTF. The DNA for the CDR3 is TGTGCCAGCAGCTCGACAGTCTCTGGGGCCAACGGCCTGACTTTC. V is TRBV7-9 and J is TRBJ2-6; a weak D match, TRBD1 (5 bases). Germline CDR1 is SEHNR and CDR2 is FQNEAQ (reference sequence). The CDR3 loop spans 15 amino acids.

This chain joins TRBV19 and TRBJ2-1, with 9 bases aligning to TRBD2. Germline V lookup: CDR1 LNHDA, CDR2 SQIVND (reference sequence). Losses at the gene ends were 1 base for V and 9 bases for J; bases not matched to a gene: 1. The length of the CDR3 is 13 residues. The CDR3 DNA sequence: TGTGCCAGTAGTATAGTTAGCGGGAGTGAGCAGTTCTTC. Protein product: CASSIVSGSEQFF.

The J gene is TRBJ2-3, the V gene TRBV4-2; D not resolved. CDR3 length: 16 residues. Trimming shortened V by 0 bases and J by 2 bases, and 12 bases separated the two germline ends. Germline loops: CDR1 LGHNA, CDR2 YNFKEQ. CDR3 loop: CASSQEGAIYTDTQYF. CDR3 DNA sequence: TGTGCCAGCAGCCAAGAAGGAGCGATATACACAGATACGCAGTATTTT.